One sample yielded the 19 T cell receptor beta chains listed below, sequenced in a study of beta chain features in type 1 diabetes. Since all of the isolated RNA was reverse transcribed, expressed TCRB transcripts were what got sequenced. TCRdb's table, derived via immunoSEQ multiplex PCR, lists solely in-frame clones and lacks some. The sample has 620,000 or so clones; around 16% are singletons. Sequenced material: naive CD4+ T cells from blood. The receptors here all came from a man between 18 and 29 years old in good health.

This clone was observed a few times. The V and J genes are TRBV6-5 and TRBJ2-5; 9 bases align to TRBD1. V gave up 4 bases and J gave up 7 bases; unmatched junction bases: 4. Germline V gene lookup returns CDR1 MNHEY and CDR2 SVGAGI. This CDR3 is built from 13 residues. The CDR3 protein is CASSFPGQGTQYF. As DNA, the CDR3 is TGTGCCAGCAGTTTTCCGGGACAGGGGACCCAGTACTTC.

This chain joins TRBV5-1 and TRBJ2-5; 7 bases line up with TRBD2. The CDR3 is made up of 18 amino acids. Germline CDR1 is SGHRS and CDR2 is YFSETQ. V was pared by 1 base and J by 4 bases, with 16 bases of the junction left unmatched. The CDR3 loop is CASSLSFRGRENLETQYF. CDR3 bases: TGCGCCAGCAGCTTGTCTTTTCGAGGGCGGGAGAACTTAGAGACCCAGTACTTC.

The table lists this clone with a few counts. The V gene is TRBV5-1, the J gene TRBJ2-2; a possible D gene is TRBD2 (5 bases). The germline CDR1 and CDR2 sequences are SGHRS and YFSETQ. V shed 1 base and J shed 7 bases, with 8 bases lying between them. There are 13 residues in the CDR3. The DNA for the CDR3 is TGCGCCAGCAGCTTGATCGGGATCGGGGAGCTGTTTTTT. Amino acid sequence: CASSLIGIGELFF.

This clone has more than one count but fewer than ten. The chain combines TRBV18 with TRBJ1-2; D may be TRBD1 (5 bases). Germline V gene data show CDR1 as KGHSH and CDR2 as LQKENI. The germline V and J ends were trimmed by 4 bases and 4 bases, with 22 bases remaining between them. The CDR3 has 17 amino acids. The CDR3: CASSREPGPSQIYGYTF. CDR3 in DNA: TGTGCCAGCTCACGGGAACCGGGACCGAGTCAGATCTATGGCTACACCTTC. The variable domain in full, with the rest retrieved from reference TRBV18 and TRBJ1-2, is NAGVMQNPRHLVRRRGQEARLRCSPMKGHSHVYWYRQLPEEGLKFMVYLQKENIIDESGMPKERFSAEFPKEGPSILRIQQVVRGDSAAYFCASSREPGPSQIYGYTFGSGTRLTVV.

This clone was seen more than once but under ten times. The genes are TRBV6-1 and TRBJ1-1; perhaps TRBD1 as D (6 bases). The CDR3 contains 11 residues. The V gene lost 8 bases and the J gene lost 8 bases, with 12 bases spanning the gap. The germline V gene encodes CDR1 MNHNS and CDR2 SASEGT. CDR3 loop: CASVGTLEAFF. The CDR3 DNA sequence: TGTGCCAGCGTCGGGACACTCGAAGCTTTCTTT.

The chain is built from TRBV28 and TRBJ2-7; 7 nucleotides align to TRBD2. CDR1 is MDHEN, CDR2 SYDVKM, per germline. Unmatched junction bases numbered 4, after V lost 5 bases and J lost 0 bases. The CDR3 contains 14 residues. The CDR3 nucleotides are TGTGCCAGCAGTAAGGGCGGGAGCTCCTACGAGCAGTACTTC. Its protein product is CASSKGGSSYEQYF.

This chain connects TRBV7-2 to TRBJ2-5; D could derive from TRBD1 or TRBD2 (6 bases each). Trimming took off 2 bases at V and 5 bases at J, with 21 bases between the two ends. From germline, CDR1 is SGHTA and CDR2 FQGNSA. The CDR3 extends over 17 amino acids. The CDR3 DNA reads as TGTGCCAGCAGCTTACTCGGCGTCTGGGGGGCGCGGGAGACCCAGTACTTC. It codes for CASSLLGVWGARETQYF.

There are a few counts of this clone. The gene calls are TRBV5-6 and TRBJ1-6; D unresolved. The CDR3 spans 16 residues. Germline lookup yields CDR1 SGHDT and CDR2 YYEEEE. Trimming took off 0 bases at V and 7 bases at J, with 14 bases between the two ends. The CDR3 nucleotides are TGTGCCAGCAGCTTGGGCCAGACAATCCCCAATTCACCCCTCCACTTT. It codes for CASSLGQTIPNSPLHF.

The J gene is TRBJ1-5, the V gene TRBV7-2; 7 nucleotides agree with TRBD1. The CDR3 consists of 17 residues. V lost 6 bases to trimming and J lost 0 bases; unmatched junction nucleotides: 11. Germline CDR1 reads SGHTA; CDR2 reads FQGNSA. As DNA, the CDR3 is TGTGCCAGCAGTAGCAGGGGGGGATCATATAGCAATCAGCCCCAGCATTTT. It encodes CASSSRGGSYSNQPQHF.

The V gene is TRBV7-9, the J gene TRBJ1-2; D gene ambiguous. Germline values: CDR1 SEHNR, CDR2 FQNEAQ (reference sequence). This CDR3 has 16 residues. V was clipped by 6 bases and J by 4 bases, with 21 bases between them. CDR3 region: CASRPSGGLHGYGYTF. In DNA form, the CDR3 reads TGTGCCAGCAGACCGAGCGGCGGGCTCCATGGCTATGGCTACACCTTC. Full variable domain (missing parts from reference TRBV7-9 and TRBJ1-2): DTGVSQNPRHKITKRGQNVTFRCDPISEHNRLYWYRQTLGQGPEFLTYFQNEAQLEKSRLLSDRFSAERPKGSFSTLEIQRTEQGDSAMYLCASRPSGGLHGYGYTFGSGTRLTVV.

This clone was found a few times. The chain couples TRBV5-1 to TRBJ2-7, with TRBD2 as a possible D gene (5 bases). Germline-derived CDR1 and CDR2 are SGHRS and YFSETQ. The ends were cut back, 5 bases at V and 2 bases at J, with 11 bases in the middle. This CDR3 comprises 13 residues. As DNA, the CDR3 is TGCGCCAGCAGACTCGGGGTGACCTACGAGCAGTACTTC. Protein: CASRLGVTYEQYF.

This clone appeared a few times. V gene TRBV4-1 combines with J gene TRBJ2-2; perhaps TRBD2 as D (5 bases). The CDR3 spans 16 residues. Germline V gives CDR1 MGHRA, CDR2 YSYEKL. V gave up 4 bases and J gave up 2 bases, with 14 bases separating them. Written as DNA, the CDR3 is TGCGCCAGCAGCCCCTGGAACGGGAAAAACACCGGGGAGCTGTTTTTT. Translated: CASSPWNGKNTGELFF.

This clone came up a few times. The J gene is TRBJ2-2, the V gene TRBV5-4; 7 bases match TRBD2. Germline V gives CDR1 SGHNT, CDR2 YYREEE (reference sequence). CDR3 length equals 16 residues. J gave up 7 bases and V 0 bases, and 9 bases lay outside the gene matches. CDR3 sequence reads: CASSLDGRLGSGELFF. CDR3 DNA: TGTGCCAGCAGCTTGGACGGGAGGTTAGGCAGCGGGGAGCTGTTTTTT.

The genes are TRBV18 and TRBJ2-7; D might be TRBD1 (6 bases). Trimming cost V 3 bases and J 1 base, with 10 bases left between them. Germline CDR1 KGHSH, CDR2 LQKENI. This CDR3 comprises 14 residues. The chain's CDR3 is CASSPATGSYEQYF. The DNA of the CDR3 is TGTGCCAGCTCACCCGCGACAGGTTCCTACGAGCAGTACTTC.

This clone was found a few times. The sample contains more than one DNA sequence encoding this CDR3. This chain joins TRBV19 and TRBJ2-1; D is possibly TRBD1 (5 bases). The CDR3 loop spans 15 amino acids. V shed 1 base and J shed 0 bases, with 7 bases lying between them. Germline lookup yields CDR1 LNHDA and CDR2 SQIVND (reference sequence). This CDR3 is CASSIGQGSYNEQFF. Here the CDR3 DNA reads TGTGCCAGTAGTATAGGGCAGGGCTCCTACAATGAGCAGTTCTTC.

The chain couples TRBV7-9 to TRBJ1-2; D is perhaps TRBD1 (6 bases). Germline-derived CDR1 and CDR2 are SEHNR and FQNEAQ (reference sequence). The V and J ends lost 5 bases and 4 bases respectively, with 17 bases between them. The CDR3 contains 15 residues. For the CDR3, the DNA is TGTGCCAGCAGCGCCGACAGGATTCGGGTCTATGGCTACACCTTC. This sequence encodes CASSADRIRVYGYTF.

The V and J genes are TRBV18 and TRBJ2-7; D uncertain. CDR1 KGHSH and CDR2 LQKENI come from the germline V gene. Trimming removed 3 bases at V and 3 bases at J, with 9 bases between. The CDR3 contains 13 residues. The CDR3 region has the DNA TGTGCCAGCTCACCCCATAAGGGCTACGAGCAGTACTTC. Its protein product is CASSPHKGYEQYF.

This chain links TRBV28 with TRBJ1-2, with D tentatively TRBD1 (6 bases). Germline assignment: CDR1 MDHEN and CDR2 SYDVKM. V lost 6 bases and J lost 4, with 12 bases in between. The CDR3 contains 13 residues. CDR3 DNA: TGTGCCAGCAGCCTACAGGGAGGCTATGGCTACACCTTC. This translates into CASSLQGGYGYTF.

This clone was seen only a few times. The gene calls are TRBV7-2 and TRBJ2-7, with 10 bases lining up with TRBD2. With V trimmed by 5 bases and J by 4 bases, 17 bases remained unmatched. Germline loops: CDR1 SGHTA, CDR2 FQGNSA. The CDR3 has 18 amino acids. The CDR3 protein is CASSLRATSGQTRYEQYF. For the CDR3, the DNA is TGTGCCAGCAGCCTTAGGGCGACTAGCGGGCAGACGAGATACGAGCAGTACTTC.